Below, 22 T cell receptor beta chains from the same sample are listed, as sequenced in a study of T cells in Graves' hyperthyroidism and ophthalmopathy (dated by TCRdb to the late 2010s). Receptors were amplified or captured by multiplex PCR. Sequencing relied on an Illumina HiSeq 2000. The TCR beta CDR3 regions were amplified from the RNA transcripts. A first-round RT-PCR of the TCR CDR3 used the HTBI primer set with the Qiagen OneStep RT-PCR kit. Using fastp trimming at Q25 and MiXCR clonotype assembly, TCRdb reanalyzed the public sequencing data and kept in-frame beta chains. Entries that share a CDR3 protein sequence are merged under the most common genes and DNA. In all, the sample holds roughly 400,000 distinct CDR3 sequences, and 20% to 25% of those were seen once. Of the sample, around 67% falls within the top ten clones. The sample was blood. Receptors originate from a man aged 45 to 65 with Graves' hyperthyroidism.

This chain joins TRBV6-1 and TRBJ1-1, with D tentatively TRBD1 (6 bases). The ends were cut back, 2 bases at V and 4 bases at J, with 8 bases in the middle. The CDR3 spans 13 residues. Germline assignment: CDR1 MNHNS and CDR2 SASEGT. The CDR3 DNA reads as TGTGCCAGCAGTGAACTGGGGGCCACTGAAGCTTTCTTT. As protein: CASSELGATEAFF.

The chain joins TRBV5-1 to TRBJ2-7, with D perhaps matching TRBD2 (6 bases). Per the germline V gene, CDR1 is SGHRS and CDR2 is YFSETQ. V lost 6 bases, J lost 3 bases, and 16 bases lay in between. There are 14 residues in the CDR3. CDR3 loop: CASKSGSIDYEQYF. The CDR3 nucleotides read TGCGCCAGCAAATCCGGGAGTATAGACTACGAGCAGTACTTC.

This clonotype came up a few times. The chain couples TRBV20-1 to TRBJ2-7, with D unclear. The germline CDR1 and CDR2 sequences are DFQATT and SNEGSKA (reference sequence). CDR3 length: 12 amino acids. With 1 base removed from V and 0 bases from J, the gap between germline ends came to 4 bases. The CDR3 bases are TGCAGTGCTAGAGTTAGCTCCTACGAGCAGTACTTC. Residues: CSARVSSYEQYF.

The chain is built from TRBV7-2 and TRBJ1-3; weak D call: TRBD1 (5 bases). Trimming left V 2 bases short and J 0 bases short, with 11 bases between. CDR3 length equals 16 residues. Germline CDR1 is SGHTA and CDR2 is FQGNSA. The CDR3 sequence is CASSLRGPNSGNTIYF. CDR3 DNA sequence: TGTGCCAGCAGCTTAAGGGGCCCGAACTCTGGAAACACCATATATTTT.

This chain joins TRBV28 and TRBJ2-1; 9 nucleotides match TRBD2. V lost 7 bases and J lost 4; bases outside the gene matches: 5. The CDR3 is 14 amino acids. The V gene's germline CDR1 is MDHEN and CDR2 SYDVKM. The CDR3 nucleotides are TGTGCCAGCAATGCGGGAGGGCCTTACAATGAGCAGTTCTTC. Translating gives CASNAGGPYNEQFF.

The CDR3 here is CASSRGHGLLIEAFF. In DNA form, the CDR3 reads TGCGCCAGCAGCCGGGGGCACGGACTGCTTATTGAAGCTTTCTTT. This chain links TRBV5-1 with TRBJ1-1; D perhaps matches TRBD1 (6 bases). CDR3 length equals 15 residues. V lost 4 bases, J lost 7 bases, and 20 bases lay in between. Germline loops: CDR1 SGHRS, CDR2 YFSETQ. Together with reference TRBV5-1 and TRBJ1-1, the CDR3 gives the full variable domain: KAGVTQTPRYLIKTRGQQVTLSCSPISGHRSVSWYQQTPGQGLQFLFEYFSETQRNKGNFPGRFSGRQFSNSRSEMNVSTLELGDSALYLCASSRGHGLLIEAFFGQGTRLTVV.

This clonotype was picked up many times. The gene calls are TRBV20-1 and TRBJ2-3; D is undetermined. V dropped 7 bases and J dropped 6 bases, with 8 bases sitting between them. CDR3 length: 10 residues. Germline V gene data show CDR1 as DFQATT and CDR2 as SNEGSKA (reference sequence). In nucleotides, the CDR3 is TGCAGTGGAAAGACCGATACGCAGTATTTT. Encoded protein: CSGKTDTQYF.

The gene calls are TRBV11-2 and TRBJ1-1; 7 nucleotides line up with TRBD1. The CDR3 totals 14 residues. In germline, CDR1 is SGHAT, CDR2 FQNNGV. V trimming: 7 bases; J trimming: 6 bases; junction bases outside the gene matches: 11. Written as DNA, the CDR3 is TGTGCCAGCACGCCACAGGGGATAGGTGCTGAAGCTTTCTTT. It codes for CASTPQGIGAEAFF.

The chain combines TRBV10-3 with TRBJ2-1; 8 bases agree with TRBD2. This CDR3 is built from 18 residues. J was trimmed by 5 bases and V by 5 bases; bases with no gene match: 17. The germline gives CDR1 ENHRY, CDR2 SYGVKD. The CDR3 DNA is TGTGCCATCAGTTACAGGACTAGCATGGGGACGGCCGACAATGAGCAGTTCTTC. This codes for CAISYRTSMGTADNEQFF.

This clonotype was seen more than once but under ten times. This rearrangement joins TRBV29-1 to TRBJ2-3; TRBD1 aligns across 8 bases. V dropped 3 bases and J dropped 6; count of bases not matched to a gene: 2. The CDR3 has 12 amino acids. Germline CDR1 reads SQVTM; CDR2 reads ANQGSEA. The CDR3 DNA reads as TGCAGCGTTGACACAGGGGGGGATACGCAGTATTTT. It specifies CSVDTGGDTQYF.

This clonotype has a count of ten or more. The chain uses TRBV20-1 and TRBJ2-5, with D uncertain. CDR1 DFQATT and CDR2 SNEGSKA come from the germline V gene (reference sequence). V was clipped by 1 base and J by 5 bases, with 8 bases between them. CDR3 length: 12 amino acids. The CDR3 nucleotides are TGCAGTGCTAGAGGGCGGTGGGAGACCCAGTACTTC. It is translated as CSARGRWETQYF.

This clonotype was recorded many times. CDR3 sequence reads: CASSLGGQRGSHEQYF. For the CDR3, the DNA is TGTGCCAGCAGTTTAGGGGGGCAAAGGGGTTCCCACGAGCAGTACTTC. V is TRBV28 and J is TRBJ2-7; D could derive from TRBD1 or TRBD2 (6 bases each). V gave up 2 bases and J gave up 5 bases, with 19 bases separating them. Germline CDR1 MDHEN, CDR2 SYDVKM. The CDR3 spans 16 residues.

This clonotype has more than one count but fewer than ten. The chain carries TRBV27 and TRBJ1-2; TRBD1 agrees at 11 bases. The junction had 19 bases not matched to a gene; V was cut back by 5 bases and J by 8 bases. The germline CDR1 and CDR2 sequences are MNHEY and SMNVEV (reference sequence). This CDR3 region has 18 residues. CDR3 in amino acids: CASSEKKGDRGLGIGYTF. The CDR3 DNA reads as TGTGCCAGCAGTGAAAAGAAGGGGGACAGGGGGTTAGGGATAGGCTACACCTTC.

This clonotype came up a few times. This chain links TRBV24-1 with TRBJ2-1, with D unclear. The length of the CDR3 is 16 residues. Germline V gives CDR1 KGHDR, CDR2 SFDVKD. V gave up 4 bases and J gave up 5 bases, with 17 bases separating them. CDR3 amino acids: CATSDARPGGNNEQFF. The CDR3 DNA reads TGTGCCACCAGTGACGCAAGACCGGGTGGAAACAATGAGCAGTTCTTC.

This clonotype showed up many times. This rearrangement joins TRBV28 to TRBJ2-1; maybe TRBD2 (5 bases). CDR1 is MDHEN and CDR2 is SYDVKM in the germline V gene. V was trimmed by 2 bases and J by 8 bases, leaving 7 bases between them. CDR3 length equals 12 residues. As DNA, the CDR3 is TGTGCCAGCAGTTTAGCGGGCTATGAGCAGTTCTTC. This gives the protein CASSLAGYEQFF.

A few counts support this clonotype. This chain links TRBV7-3 with TRBJ2-4; TRBD2 matches 9 bases. This CDR3 comprises 16 residues. Per germline, CDR1 SGHTA and CDR2 FQGTGA. The trim removed 1 base at V and 3 bases at J, leaving 4 bases unmatched. The CDR3 loop is CASSLSAGGGKNIQYF. CDR3 bases: TGTGCCAGCAGCTTAAGTGCGGGGGGGGGCAAAAACATTCAGTACTTC.

This chain links TRBV19 with TRBJ2-5; 7 bases agree with TRBD2. The CDR3 consists of 13 residues. After removal of 8 bases from V and 4 bases from J, the junction contained 7 bases not matched to a gene. Germline lookup yields CDR1 LNHDA and CDR2 SQIVND (reference sequence). CDR3 sequence: CASGLPGGETQYF. For the CDR3, the DNA is TGTGCCAGTGGACTCCCGGGGGGAGAGACCCAGTACTTC.

The chain employs TRBV12-5 and TRBJ1-1, with D uncertain. Germline CDR1 reads LGHNT; CDR2 reads FRNRAP. The V and J ends lost 1 base and 0 bases respectively, with 3 bases between them. The CDR3 extends over 13 amino acids. The CDR3 is CASGLDMNTEAFF. The CDR3 bases are TGTGCTAGTGGTTTGGACATGAACACTGAAGCTTTCTTT.

There are a few counts of this clonotype. V usage is TRBV27 and J usage is TRBJ2-4; 7 nucleotides agree with TRBD1. The CDR3 length is 14 residues. Trimming at V came to 6 bases and at J to 3 bases, leaving 5 bases not matched to a gene. Germline CDR1 reads MNHEY; CDR2 reads SMNVEV (reference sequence). The CDR3 reads CASSLGGLKNIQYF. The CDR3 nucleotides are TGTGCCAGCAGCTTAGGGGGCCTCAAAAACATTCAGTACTTC.

This clonotype was seen at least ten times. V gene TRBV11-3 combines with J gene TRBJ2-7; TRBD2 agrees at 9 bases. The CDR3 is 18 residues long. In germline, CDR1 is SGHNT, CDR2 YENEEA. Losses at the gene ends were 4 bases for V and 2 bases for J; bases not matched to a gene: 15. CDR3 in DNA: TGTGCCAGCAGCTCTGGACAGAGCTTAGCGGGAGTAGCCTACGAGCAGTACTTC. Its translation: CASSSGQSLAGVAYEQYF.

In DNA, the CDR3 is TGCAGCGTGGGACAGGCCTCTGGAAACACCATATATTTT. It yields the protein CSVGQASGNTIYF. The gene calls are TRBV29-1 and TRBJ1-3, with TRBD1 matching 8 bases. Trimming took 6 bases from V and 0 from J; bases not matched to a gene: 1. The CDR3 has 13 amino acids. Germline CDR1 SQVTM, CDR2 ANQGSEA.

The chain has TRBV12-3 or TRBV12-4 and TRBJ2-3; TRBD2 aligns across 14 bases. This CDR3 contains 17 residues. Unmatched junction bases numbered 9, after V lost 4 bases and J lost 6 bases. The CDR3 DNA reads TGTGCCAGCAGTTCGTTTCGACTAGCGGGAGGGGATGATACGCAGTATTTT. It codes for CASSSFRLAGGDDTQYF.